The 29 T cell receptor beta chains given below trace back to one sample, sequenced in a study of tumor and adjacent non-tumor tissue in lung cancer. TCRbeta libraries were built with three rounds of nested PCR, modified from ARM-PCR. TCRdb re-analysed the multiplex PCR reads in MiXCR, keeping a single row per CDR3 protein. The repertoire consists of roughly 75,000 distinct CDR3 sequences, with approximately 80% occurring once and the leading ten covering 50% to 65%. This sample's RNA came from whole unsorted tissue. More than 3 cm separated this lung sample from the edge of the tumor. Sequencing was carried out using distant non-tumor lung tissue. Source of these receptors: a man aged 55 to 69 with non-small cell lung cancer.

Regarding this clonotype: A read error may produce the germline difference seen at one junction end. This chain uses TRBV11-2 with TRBJ2-5; D possibly corresponds to TRBD1 (5 bases). Germline V gene sequence: CDR1 SGHAT, CDR2 FQNNGV. The CDR3 runs to 13 residues. The CDR3 bases are TGTGGCAGCAGCTCTATAGGGGAAGAGACCCACAACTTC. Encoded protein: CGSSSIGEETHNF.

To note about this clonotype: A junction end diverges from the germline sequence, so it may reflect a read error. V usage is TRBV12-3 or TRBV12-4 and J usage is TRBJ2-1, with 9 positions matching TRBD1. This CDR3 region has 14 residues. CDR3 nucleotides: TGTGCCAGCAGTTCTACAGGGACAGGGTATGAGCAGCTCTTC. Translating gives CASSSTGTGYEQLF.

A note on this clonotype: In this CDR3 the conserved last residue, phenylalanine or tryptophan, is missing, so a read error is likely. It is unclear where the CDR3 begins or ends on the DNA, so no DNA is shown, and the CDR3 is as TCRdb lists it. This chain uses TRBV4-3 with TRBJ1-1; the D segment call TRBD1 is taken from the table without a DNA check. The CDR3 spans 17 amino acids, including both terminal residues. The germline CDR1 and CDR2 sequences are LGHNA and YSLEER. CDR3 loop: CPSSQDVPGSSGTEVFL.

Of note for this clonotype: A read error is likely, as this CDR3 ends without the conserved phenylalanine or tryptophan. V usage is TRBV11-2 and J usage is TRBJ2-5; tentative D call: TRBD2 (6 bases). Germline V CDR1 and CDR2: SGHAT, FQNNGV. The CDR3 spans 13 residues. In DNA form, the CDR3 reads TGTGCTAGCAGCTTACGGGGGCAAGAGACCCAGTACTTA. This gives the protein CASSLRGQETQYL.

Regarding this clonotype: Relative to the germline gene, one junction end is altered; a read error may explain this. This chain uses TRBV11-2 with TRBJ2-2, with 12 nucleotides matching TRBD2. The CDR3 sequence is 17 residues long. Germline values: CDR1 SGHAT, CDR2 FQNNGV. In DNA form, the CDR3 reads TGTGCCAGCAGCTTAACTAGCGGGGGGACGAAGACCGGGGAGCTGTTTTTT. Encoded protein: CASSLTSGGTKTGELFF.

Concerning this clonotype itself: This CDR3 fails to terminate in the conserved phenylalanine or tryptophan, so it likely reflects a read error. This chain uses TRBV12-3 or TRBV12-4 with TRBJ1-1; D is possibly TRBD1 (6 bases). This CDR3 contains 15 residues. CDR3 nucleotides: TGTGCCAGCAGTTTCACAGGGATACTGAACACTGGAGCTTTCTAT. Its protein product is CASSFTGILNTGAFY.

Worth noting for this clonotype: This may arise from a read error, as a much more abundant clone is one base away. J is TRBJ2-3 and V is TRBV14, with D possibly being TRBD1 or TRBD2 (6 bases each). Germline CDR1 and CDR2: SGHDN and FVKESK. The CDR3 has 14 residues. The CDR3: CVSSQGGQTDTQYF. The CDR3 DNA follows: TGTGTCAGCAGCCAAGGGGGGCAAACAGATACGCAGTATTTT.

As concerns this clonotype: This could be a read error, since a much larger clone is one nucleotide away. The chain couples TRBV5-5 to TRBJ2-5; TRBD2 agrees at 7 bases. CDR1 is SGHKS and CDR2 is YYEKEE in the germline V gene (reference sequence). The CDR3 totals 15 residues. Unmatched junction bases numbered 6, after V lost 4 bases and J lost 0 bases. The CDR3 nucleotides read TGTGCCAGCAGCGCACTAGCGATGTACCAAGAGACCCAGTACTTC. This sequence encodes CASSALAMYQETQYF.

Regarding this clonotype: No conserved phenylalanine or tryptophan is present at the end of the CDR3, so a read error is the likely explanation. The gene calls are TRBV24-1 and TRBJ1-1; D uncertain. Germline assignment: CDR1 KGHDR and CDR2 SFDVKD. The V end lost 2 bases, the J end lost 1 base, and 7 bases lay between the germline ends. This CDR3 has 14 amino acids. CDR3 sequence (DNA): TGTGCCACCAGTGATTACCGGGGGAACACTGAAGCTTTCCTT. Translated, it gives CATSDYRGNTEAFL.

As for this clonotype: The CDR3 end shows no conserved phenylalanine or tryptophan, and so a read error is likely. V usage is TRBV6-5 and J usage is TRBJ2-1, with a possible D match to TRBD1 (5 bases). Germline lookup yields CDR1 MNHEY and CDR2 SVGAGI. Trimming pared 8 bases from V and 0 bases from J, leaving 20 bases between. CDR3 length: 17 amino acids. CDR3 protein: CASAYSYRPSSYNEQFS. CDR3 nucleotides: TGTGCCAGCGCTTACTCGTACAGGCCGAGCTCCTACAATGAGCAGTTCTCC.

On this clonotype itself: One end of the junction fails to match germline, which may point to a read error. CDR3 residues: CASSLSGGFGNTINF. In nucleotides, the CDR3 is TGTGCCAGTAGCTTATCAGGGGGCTTCGGAAACACCATAAATTTT. This rearrangement joins TRBV7-3 to TRBJ1-3; 8 bases agree with TRBD1. The CDR3 consists of 15 residues. Per the germline V gene, CDR1 is SGHTA and CDR2 is FQGTGA. The full variable domain, its missing parts supplied by reference TRBV7-3 and TRBJ1-3, is GAGVSQTPSNKVTEKGKYVELRCDPISGHTALYWYRQSLGQGPEFLIYFQGTGAADDSGLPNDRFFAVRPEGSVSTLKIQRTERGDSAVYLCASSLSGGFGNTINFGEGSWLTVV.

As to this clonotype: Since a much larger clone is just one base distant, this may be a read error. The V call is TRBV28, the J call TRBJ2-7; D possibly corresponds to TRBD2 (6 bases). Trimming pared 3 bases from V and 2 bases from J, leaving 11 bases between. Germline CDR1 MDHEN, CDR2 SYDVKM. This CDR3 is 14 amino acids long. CDR3 sequence: CASSFRGTAYEQYF. The CDR3 DNA reads as TGTGCCAGCAGTTTCCGGGGGACGGCCTACGAGCAGTACTTC.

With respect to this clonotype: The junction shows a germline mismatch at one end, possibly a read error. This sequence joins TRBV12-3 or TRBV12-4 and TRBJ2-7; 10 bases are a match to TRBD2. This CDR3 contains 15 residues. CDR3 region: CASSLLTLAGVEQYF. CDR3 DNA: TGTGCAAGCAGTTTACTCACGCTAGCGGGAGTCGAGCAGTACTTC.

A remark on this clonotype: The CDR3 end shows no conserved phenylalanine or tryptophan, and so a read error is likely. The rearrangement links TRBV6-5 to TRBJ2-5, with 7 bases identical to TRBD1. Germline loops: CDR1 MNHEY, CDR2 SVGAGI. The trim removed 6 bases at V and 2 bases at J, leaving 6 bases unmatched. The CDR3 length is 14 residues. The CDR3 DNA reads as TGTGCCAGCAGCGAGATCAGGGGGCAAGAGACCCAGTACCTC. This codes for CASSEIRGQETQYL.

Regarding this clonotype: The junction shows a germline mismatch at one end, possibly a read error. V usage is TRBV4-3 and J usage is TRBJ2-1; D possibly corresponds to TRBD2 (5 bases). Germline CDR1 LGHNA, CDR2 YSLEER. The CDR3 contains 15 residues. The CDR3 spells CASSQLGRLANEQSF. The DNA of the CDR3 is TGCGCCAGCAGCCAGCTGGGAAGGCTAGCCAATGAGCAGTCCTTC.

The chain uses TRBV7-7 and TRBJ2-1, with D tentatively TRBD2 (5 bases). The CDR3 sequence is 14 residues long. V shed 2 bases and J shed 8 bases, with 13 bases lying between them. The germline V gene encodes CDR1 SSHAT and CDR2 FNYEAQ (reference sequence). CDR3 loop: CASSLLGPGDEQFF. The CDR3 region has the DNA TGTGCCAGCAGCTTATTGGGTCCCGGGGATGAGCAGTTCTTC.

As concerns this clonotype: At one of its ends the junction is not consistent with the germline gene, which may arise from a read error. V is TRBV24-1 and J is TRBJ2-4; D remains ambiguous. The germline V gene has CDR1 KGHDR and CDR2 SFDVKD. The CDR3 covers 11 residues. The CDR3 region is CATRYLNIQYF. CDR3 in DNA: TGTGCCACCAGGTATTTAAACATTCAATACTTC.

Concerning this clonotype: The germline gene is not matched at one end of the junction; a read error may be the cause. The rearrangement links TRBV11-2 to TRBJ2-7; tentative D call: TRBD2 (6 bases). Germline V gene sequence: CDR1 SGHAT, CDR2 FQNNGV. The CDR3 is made up of 15 amino acids. This CDR3 reads CASSPERAGYYEQYF. The CDR3, as DNA: TGTGCCAGCAGCCCTGAGCGGGCAGGTTACTACGAACAGTACTTC.

The rearrangement links TRBV29-1 to TRBJ2-2; D gene unclear. The CDR3 consists of 13 residues. Between the trimmed V and J ends, which lost 5 bases and 1 base, there was a span of 8 bases. Germline V lookup: CDR1 SQVTM, CDR2 ANQGSEA. The CDR3 is CSVIGRNTGELFF. CDR3 coding DNA: TGCAGCGTTATAGGCAGGAACACCGGGGAGCTGTTTTTT.

Remarks on this clonotype: The CDR3 does not end in the conserved phenylalanine or tryptophan, so this is likely a read error. This chain joins TRBV29-1 and TRBJ1-1; unclear D gene. The CDR3 length is 12 residues. From germline, CDR1 is SQVTM and CDR2 ANQGSEA. The CDR3 DNA is TGTAGCGTTGAAGGTGGATCTGCTGAAGCTTTCTAT. It specifies CSVEGGSAEAFY.

In the case of this clonotype: Possible read error: a much larger clone is one base away. The chain is built from TRBV20-1 and TRBJ2-7; 10 bases are shared with TRBD2. Germline V CDR1 and CDR2: DFQATT, SNEGSKA (reference sequence). The CDR3 runs to 14 residues. V lost 7 bases to trimming and J lost 0 bases; unmatched junction nucleotides: 6. In nucleotides, the CDR3 is TGCAGTGTTCCCCCTAGCGGGAGCTCCTACGAGCAGTACTTC. Amino acid sequence: CSVPPSGSSYEQYF.

This clonotype appeared many times. This rearrangement joins TRBV12-3 or TRBV12-4 to TRBJ1-2, with 11 positions matching TRBD1. With 6 bases clipped from V and 10 bases from J, the junction kept 7 bases outside the gene matches. This CDR3 spans 13 amino acids. The CDR3 sequence is CASSTPGQGDYTF. CDR3 bases: TGTGCCAGCAGCACACCGGGACAGGGGGACTACACCTTC.

V gene TRBV6-5 combines with J gene TRBJ2-3; maybe TRBD1 (5 bases). Per the germline V gene, CDR1 is MNHEY and CDR2 is SVGAGI. Between the trimmed V and J ends, which lost 6 bases and 11 bases, there was a span of 15 bases. This CDR3 region has 12 residues. In nucleotides, the CDR3 is TGTGCCAGCAGCACAGGCGCATATATGCAGTATTTT. Its translation is CASSTGAYMQYF.

In regard to this clonotype: Mismatch with germline at one junction end may stem from a read error. This rearrangement joins TRBV11-3 to TRBJ2-1; 9 positions match TRBD2. CDR3 length: 15 amino acids. Germline CDR1 reads SGHNT; CDR2 reads YENEEA. The DNA of the CDR3 is TGTGCCAACAGCCAGTCTAGCGGGACCAACAATGAGCAGTTTTTC. Its protein product is CANSQSSGTNNEQFF.

With respect to this clonotype: One end of the junction does not line up with germline, which may come from a read error. The J gene is TRBJ2-1, the V gene TRBV11-2; 7 bases match TRBD1. Per germline, CDR1 SGHAT and CDR2 FQNNGV. This CDR3 has 15 amino acids. CDR3 nucleotide sequence: TGTGCCAGCAGCCAAGACGGACAGGTGTACAATGATCAGTTCTTC. This translates into CASSQDGQVYNDQFF.

About this clonotype: Here the CDR3 omits its conserved ending phenylalanine or tryptophan, so a read error is the likely source. The chain is built from TRBV11-3 and TRBJ2-5, with TRBD1 matching 8 bases. This CDR3 region has 14 residues. Germline V gene data show CDR1 as SGHNT and CDR2 as YENEEA. The DNA for the CDR3 is TGTGCCAGCAGCAAAACGGACAGGGAAGATACCCAGTACTTA. Translated: CASSKTDREDTQYL.

Note on this clonotype: The germline gene is not matched at one end of the junction; a read error may be the cause. The V call is TRBV12-3 or TRBV12-4, the J call TRBJ2-7; D is perhaps TRBD1 or TRBD2 (5 bases each). The CDR3 contains 12 residues. CDR3 protein: CTSSFRGCEQYF. The CDR3 coding sequence is TGTACCAGCAGTTTCCGGGGCTGCGAGCAGTACTTC.

A word on this clonotype: Since the CDR3 does not end with the conserved phenylalanine or tryptophan, this likely comes from a read error. V usage is TRBV11-2 and J usage is TRBJ1-1, with TRBD1 as a possible D gene (5 bases). The germline V gene has CDR1 SGHAT and CDR2 FQNNGV. The CDR3 covers 14 residues. The DNA for the CDR3 is TGTCCTAGCAGCTTAGTCGGGAGGGGCGCTGAAGCTTTCTCT. This sequence encodes CPSSLVGRGAEAFS.

A note on this clonotype: One end of the junction does not line up with germline, which may come from a read error. This chain links TRBV20-1 with TRBJ2-4; D may be TRBD1 (6 bases). Germline loops: CDR1 DFQATT, CDR2 SNEGSKA (reference sequence). The CDR3 length is 20 residues. As DNA, the CDR3 is TGCAGTGCTCCGAGCCGACTGACAGGAGTGGTGTTTCTAGCCAAAAACATTCAATACTTC. It encodes CSAPSRLTGVVFLAKNIQYF.